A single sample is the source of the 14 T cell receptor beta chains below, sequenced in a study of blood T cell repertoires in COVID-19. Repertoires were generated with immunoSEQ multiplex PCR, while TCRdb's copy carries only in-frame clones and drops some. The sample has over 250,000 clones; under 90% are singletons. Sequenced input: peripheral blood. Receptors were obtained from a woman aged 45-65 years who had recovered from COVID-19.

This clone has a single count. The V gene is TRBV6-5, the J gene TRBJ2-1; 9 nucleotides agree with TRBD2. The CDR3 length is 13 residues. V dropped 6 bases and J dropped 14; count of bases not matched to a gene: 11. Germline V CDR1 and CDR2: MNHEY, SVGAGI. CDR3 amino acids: CASRDRLAGSEFF. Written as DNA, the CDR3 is TGTGCCAGCAGAGACCGGCTAGCGGGAAGTGAGTTCTTC.

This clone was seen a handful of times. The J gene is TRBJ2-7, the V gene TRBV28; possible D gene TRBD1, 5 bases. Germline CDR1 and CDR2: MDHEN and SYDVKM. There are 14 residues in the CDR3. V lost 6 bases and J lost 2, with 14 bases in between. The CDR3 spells CASSLDSVTYEQYF. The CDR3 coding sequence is TGTGCCAGCAGCCTTGACAGCGTGACCTACGAGCAGTACTTC.

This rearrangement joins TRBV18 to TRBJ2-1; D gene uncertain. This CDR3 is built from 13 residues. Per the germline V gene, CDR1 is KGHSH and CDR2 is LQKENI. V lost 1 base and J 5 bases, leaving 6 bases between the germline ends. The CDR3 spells CASSPLRDNEQFF. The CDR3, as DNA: TGTGCCAGCTCACCACTTCGAGACAATGAGCAGTTCTTC.

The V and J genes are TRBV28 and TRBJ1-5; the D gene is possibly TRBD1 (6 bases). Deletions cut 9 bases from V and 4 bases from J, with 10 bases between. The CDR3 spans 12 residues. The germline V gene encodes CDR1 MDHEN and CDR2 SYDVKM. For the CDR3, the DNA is TGTGCCAGTTACAGGGTGAATCAGCCCCAGCATTTT. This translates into CASYRVNQPQHF. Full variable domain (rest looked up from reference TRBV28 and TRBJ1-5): DVKVTQSSRYLVKRTGEKVFLECVQDMDHENMFWYRQDPGLGLRLIYFSYDVKMKEKGDIPEGYSVSREKKERFSLILESASTNQTSMYLCASYRVNQPQHFGDGTRLSIL.

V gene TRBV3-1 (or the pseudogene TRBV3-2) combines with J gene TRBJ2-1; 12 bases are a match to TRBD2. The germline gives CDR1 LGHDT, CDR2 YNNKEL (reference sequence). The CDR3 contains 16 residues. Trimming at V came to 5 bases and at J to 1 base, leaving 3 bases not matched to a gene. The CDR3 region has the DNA TGTGCCAGCAGCAACGGGACTAGCGGGTCCTACAATGAGCAGTTCTTC. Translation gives CASSNGTSGSYNEQFF.

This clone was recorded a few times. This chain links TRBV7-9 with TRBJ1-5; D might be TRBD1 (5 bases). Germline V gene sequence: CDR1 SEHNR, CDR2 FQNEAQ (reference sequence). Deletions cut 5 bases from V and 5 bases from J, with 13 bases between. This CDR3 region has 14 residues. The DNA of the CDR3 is TGTGCCAGCAGCCCAAACGTAGGGGATCAGCCCCAGCATTTT. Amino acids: CASSPNVGDQPQHF.

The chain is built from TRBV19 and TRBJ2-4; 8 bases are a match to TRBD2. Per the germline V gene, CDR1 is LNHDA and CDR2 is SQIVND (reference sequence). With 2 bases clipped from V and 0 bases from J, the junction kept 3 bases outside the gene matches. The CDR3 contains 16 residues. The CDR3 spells CASSILSGGAKNIQYF. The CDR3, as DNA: TGTGCCAGTAGTATACTCAGCGGGGGAGCCAAAAACATTCAGTACTTC.

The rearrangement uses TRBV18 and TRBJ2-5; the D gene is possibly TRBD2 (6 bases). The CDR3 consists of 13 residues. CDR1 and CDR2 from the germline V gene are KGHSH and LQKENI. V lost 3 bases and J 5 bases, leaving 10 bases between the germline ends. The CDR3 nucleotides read TGTGCCAGCTCACCCGGGACTTTGGAGACCCAGTACTTC. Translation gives CASSPGTLETQYF.

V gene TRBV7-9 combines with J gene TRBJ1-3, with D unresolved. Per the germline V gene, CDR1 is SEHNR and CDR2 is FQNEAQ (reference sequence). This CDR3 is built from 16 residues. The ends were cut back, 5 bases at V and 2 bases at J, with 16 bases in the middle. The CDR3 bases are TGTGCCAGCAGCCTCGGGGATACGCTAACTGGAAACACCATATATTTT. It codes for CASSLGDTLTGNTIYF.

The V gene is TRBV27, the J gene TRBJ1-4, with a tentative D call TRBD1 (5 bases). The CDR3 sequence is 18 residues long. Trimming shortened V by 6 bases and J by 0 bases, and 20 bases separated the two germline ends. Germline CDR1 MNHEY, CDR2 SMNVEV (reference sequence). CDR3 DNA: TGTGCCAGCAGGTCAACCAGAAGGGGCCTTGCAACTAATGAAAAACTGTTTTTT. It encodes CASRSTRRGLATNEKLFF.

The CDR3 here is CATSAQPYSQGTNEKLFF. Here the CDR3 DNA reads TGTGCCACCAGCGCACAACCGTACTCACAGGGCACTAATGAAAAACTGTTTTTT. This chain joins TRBV15 and TRBJ1-4, with TRBD1 as a possible D gene (6 bases). CDR3 length equals 18 residues. Trimming pared 5 bases from V and 2 bases from J, leaving 21 bases between. Per germline, CDR1 LNHNV and CDR2 YYDKDF (reference sequence).

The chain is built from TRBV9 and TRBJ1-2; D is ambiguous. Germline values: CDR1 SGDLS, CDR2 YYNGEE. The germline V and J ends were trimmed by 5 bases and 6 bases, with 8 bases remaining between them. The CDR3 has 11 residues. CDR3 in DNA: TGTGCCAGCAGGTCGCCTAATGGCTACACCTTC. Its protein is CASRSPNGYTF. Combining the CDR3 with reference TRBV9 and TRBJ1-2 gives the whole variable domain DSGVTQTPKHLITATGQRVTLRCSPRSGDLSVYWYQQSLDQGLQFLIQYYNGEERAKGNILERFSAQQFPDLHSELNLSSLELGDSALYFCASRSPNGYTFGSGTRLTVV.

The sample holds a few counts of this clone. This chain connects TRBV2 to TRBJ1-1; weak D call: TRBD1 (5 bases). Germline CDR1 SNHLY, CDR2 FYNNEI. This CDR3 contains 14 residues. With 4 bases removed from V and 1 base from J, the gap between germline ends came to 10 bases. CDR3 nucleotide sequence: TGTGCCAGCAGTGTATTAACAGGGAACACTGAAGCTTTCTTT. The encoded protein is CASSVLTGNTEAFF.

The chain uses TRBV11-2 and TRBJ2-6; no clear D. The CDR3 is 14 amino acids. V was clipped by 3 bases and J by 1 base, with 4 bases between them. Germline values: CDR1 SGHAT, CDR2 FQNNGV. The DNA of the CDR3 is TGTGCCAGCAGCTTGCAGTCTGGGGCCAACGTCCTGACTTTC. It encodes CASSLQSGANVLTF. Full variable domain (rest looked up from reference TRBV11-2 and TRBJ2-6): EAGVAQSPRYKIIEKRQSVAFWCNPISGHATLYWYQQILGQGPKLLIQFQNNGVVDDSQLPKDRFSAERLKGVDSTLKIQPAKLEDSAVYLCASSLQSGANVLTFGAGSRLTVL.